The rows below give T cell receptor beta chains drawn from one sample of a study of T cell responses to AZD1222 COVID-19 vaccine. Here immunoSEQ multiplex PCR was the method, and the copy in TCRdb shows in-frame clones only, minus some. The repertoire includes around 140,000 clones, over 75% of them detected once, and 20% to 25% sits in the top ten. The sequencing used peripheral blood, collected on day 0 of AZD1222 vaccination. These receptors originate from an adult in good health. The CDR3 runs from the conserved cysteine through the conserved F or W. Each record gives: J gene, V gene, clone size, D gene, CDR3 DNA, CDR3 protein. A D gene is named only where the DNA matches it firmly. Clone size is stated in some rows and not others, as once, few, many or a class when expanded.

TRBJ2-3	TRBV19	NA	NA	TGTGCCAGTAGTATAGCCGCAACATCCACAGATACGCAGTATTTT	CASSIAATSTDTQYF
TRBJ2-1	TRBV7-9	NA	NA	TGTGCCGGCAGCTGGAGAGATGTTGAGCAGTTCTTC	CAGSWRDVEQFF
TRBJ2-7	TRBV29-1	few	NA	TGCAGCGCGGCCTCAAGGAGCTCCTACGAGCAGTACTTC	CSAASRSSYEQYF
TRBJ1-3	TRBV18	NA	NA	TGTGCCAGCTCACCAATAGGGTATGAAAACACCATATATTTT	CASSPIGYENTIYF
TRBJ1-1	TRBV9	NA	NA	TGTGCCAGCAGCGTTCTTCTAGGCACTGAAGCTTTCTTT	CASSVLLGTEAFF
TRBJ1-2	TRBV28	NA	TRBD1	TGTGCCAGCAGTACTCTACAGGGGGCGTATGGCTACACCTTC	CASSTLQGAYGYTF
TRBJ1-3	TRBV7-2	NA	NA	TGTGCCAGCAGCCCAGCCGGACGGGGCTCTGGAAACACCATATATTTT	CASSPAGRGSGNTIYF
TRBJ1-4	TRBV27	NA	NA	TGTGCCAGCAAGACCGCGGCTAATGAAAAACTGTTTTTT	CASKTAANEKLFF
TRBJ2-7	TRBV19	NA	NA	NA	CASSSGPAYEQYF
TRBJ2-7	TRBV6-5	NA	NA	TGTGCCAGCAGGGATATTAGGGTCTACGAGCAGTACTTC	CASRDIRVYEQYF
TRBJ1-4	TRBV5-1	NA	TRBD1	TGCGCCAGCAGCTCGGGGACAGTGAATGAAAAACTGTTTTTT	CASSSGTVNEKLFF
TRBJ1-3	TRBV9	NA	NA	TGTGCCAGCAGCCCGACTGGGGGCCCAGGAAACACCATATATTTT	CASSPTGGPGNTIYF
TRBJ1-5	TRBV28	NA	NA	TGTGCCAGCAGTTTATTTTCTCAGCCCCAGCATTTT	CASSLFSQPQHF
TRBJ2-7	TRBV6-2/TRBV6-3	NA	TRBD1	TGTGCCAGCAGTTCTCGGACAGGGTTCCACGAGCAGTACTTC	CASSSRTGFHEQYF
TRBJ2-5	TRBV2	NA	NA	TGTGCCAGCAGTAGGGGGACACCGTACCAAGAGACCCAGTACTTC	CASSRGTPYQETQYF
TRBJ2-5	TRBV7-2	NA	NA	TGTGCCAGCAGCTTGACTCCAGTACAGGAGACCCAGTACTTC	CASSLTPVQETQYF
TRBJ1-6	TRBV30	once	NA	TGTGCCTGGAACTATAATTCACCCCTCCACTTT	CAWNYNSPLHF
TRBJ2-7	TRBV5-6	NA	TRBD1	TGTGCCAGCGCGACGACGGACAGGGGCGAGCAGTACTTC	CASATTDRGEQYF
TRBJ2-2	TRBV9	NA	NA	TGTGCCAGCACTACTACCGGGACGGAGACCGGGGAGCTGTTTTTT	CASTTTGTETGELFF
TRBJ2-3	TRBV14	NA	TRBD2	TGTGCCAGCAGCCAAGATCGAGGGGGACTAGTAATAGATACGCAGTATTTT	CASSQDRGGLVIDTQYF
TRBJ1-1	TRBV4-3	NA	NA	TGCGCCAGCAGCCAAGTGGGGGCCCGGGGGATGAACACTGAAGCTTTCTTT	CASSQVGARGMNTEAFF
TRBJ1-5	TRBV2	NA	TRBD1	TGTGCCAGCAGGACCGCACCGGGGACAGGAGGAGAGCCCCAGCATTTT	CASRTAPGTGGEPQHF
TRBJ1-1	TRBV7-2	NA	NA	TGTGCCAGCAGCTTAGTCCCGGGGAACACTGAAGCTTTCTTT	CASSLVPGNTEAFF
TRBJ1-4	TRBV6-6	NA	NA	TGTGCCAGCAGTTGGGGGGCCGGGGGCGGAAAACTGTTTTTT	CASSWGAGGGKLFF
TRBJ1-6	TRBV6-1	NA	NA	TGTGCCAGCAGTGAAGTGCTCCGGGGGTTGAGTAATTCACCCCTCCACTTT	CASSEVLRGLSNSPLHF
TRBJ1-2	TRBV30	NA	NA	TGTGCCTGGAGTACCCGGAGGGAAATTTTCTACACCTTC	CAWSTRREIFYTF
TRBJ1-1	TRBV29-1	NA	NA	TGCAGCGGAGAAAAACAGAACACTGAAGCTTTCTTT	CSGEKQNTEAFF
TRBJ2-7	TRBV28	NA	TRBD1	TGTGCCAGCAGCCCCCCCGGACAGGATGCCTACTTC	CASSPPGQDAYF
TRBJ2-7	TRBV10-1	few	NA	TGCGCCAGCAGTGTACCCAATTTTTCGCAGTCAAGCTACGAGCAGTACTTC	CASSVPNFSQSSYEQYF
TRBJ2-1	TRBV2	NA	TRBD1	TGTGCCAGGAGGACAGGGGGGAATGAGCAGTTCTTC	CARRTGGNEQFF
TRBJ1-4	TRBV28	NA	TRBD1	TGTGCCAGCAGGGACAGGTTTTTTTCGCCAACTAATGAAAAACTGTTTTTT	CASRDRFFSPTNEKLFF
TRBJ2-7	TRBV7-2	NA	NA	TGTGCCAGCAGCCCCACAGGAATGAACTACGAGCAGTACTTC	CASSPTGMNYEQYF
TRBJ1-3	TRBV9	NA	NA	TGTGCCAGCAGCGCCGATGGAAAGACAAACACCATATATTTT	CASSADGKTNTIYF
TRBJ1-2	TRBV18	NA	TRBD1	TGTGCCAGCTCACCAACAGGGGCGTATGGCTACACCTTC	CASSPTGAYGYTF
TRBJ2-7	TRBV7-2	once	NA	TGTGCCAGCAGCTTATTGGCGGCCTCCTACGAGCAGTACTTC	CASSLLAASYEQYF
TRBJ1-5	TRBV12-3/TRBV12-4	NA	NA	TGTGCCAGCAGTTTTTCTGATCAGCCCCAGCATTTT	CASSFSDQPQHF
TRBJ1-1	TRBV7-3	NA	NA	TGTGCCAGCAGCTTAAGACAGTTGAACACTGAAGCTTTCTTT	CASSLRQLNTEAFF
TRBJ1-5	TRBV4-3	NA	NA	TGCGCCAGCAGCCAAGATCTTAGTAGCAATCAGCCCCAGCATTTT	CASSQDLSSNQPQHF
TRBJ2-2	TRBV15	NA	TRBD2	TGTGCCACCAGCAGAGAGAGGGGAGCGGGGGCCGGGGAGCTGTTTTTT	CATSRERGAGAGELFF
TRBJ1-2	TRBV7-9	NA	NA	TGTGCCAGCAGCGTGAGCAGGGTTAAAGGTTCCTATGGCTACACCTTC	CASSVSRVKGSYGYTF
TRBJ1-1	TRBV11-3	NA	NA	TGTGCCAGCAGCTTACAAGGGGATGAAGCTTTCTTT	CASSLQGDEAFF
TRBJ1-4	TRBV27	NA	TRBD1	TGTGCCAGCAGTTTTGATCCGGGGACAGGGAGTGAAAAACTGTTTTTT	CASSFDPGTGSEKLFF
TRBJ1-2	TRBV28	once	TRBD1	TGTGCCAGCAGTACCCCTGACAGGGTATCCTATGGCTACACCTTC	CASSTPDRVSYGYTF
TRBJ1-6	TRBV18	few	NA	TGTGCCAGCTCACCACCGACGGCAGCTCAATCCCTCCACTTT	CASSPPTAAQSLHF
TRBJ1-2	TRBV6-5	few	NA	TGTGCCAGCCGGAGGGCATCATACTATGGCTACACCTTC	CASRRASYYGYTF
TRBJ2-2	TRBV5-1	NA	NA	TGCGCCAGCAGCTTCCCCGGGTTCGCCCGGGAGCTGTTTTTT	CASSFPGFARELFF
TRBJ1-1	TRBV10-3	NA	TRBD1	TGTGCCATCAGGACAGGGGGAACTGAAGCTTTCTTT	CAIRTGGTEAFF
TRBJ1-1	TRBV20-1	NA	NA	TGCAGTGCGGGAAGACGTACGGAAGCTTTCTTT	CSAGRRTEAFF
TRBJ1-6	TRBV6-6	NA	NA	TGTGCCAGCAGGCCTCTCGGGGATTCACCCCTCCACTTT	CASRPLGDSPLHF
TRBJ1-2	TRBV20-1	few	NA	TGCCGAGGGGTCAGCAGCTATGGCTACACCTTC	CRGVSSYGYTF
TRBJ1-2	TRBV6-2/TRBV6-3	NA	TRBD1	TGTGCCAGCAGCGTGACAGGGAGGCTCGGCTACACCTTC	CASSVTGRLGYTF
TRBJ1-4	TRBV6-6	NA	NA	TGTGCCAGCCGGGACGGGGAAAAACTGTTTTTT	CASRDGEKLFF
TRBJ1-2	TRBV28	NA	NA	TGTGCCAGCAGCGGAATGACTGGCTATGGCTACACCTTC	CASSGMTGYGYTF
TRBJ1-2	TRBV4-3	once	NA	TGCGCCAGCAGCCAAGATCGGAACCCGCGGGACTATGGCTACACCTTC	CASSQDRNPRDYGYTF
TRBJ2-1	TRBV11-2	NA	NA	TGTGCCAGCAGCTTATGGGGGGCGGGAAATGAGCAGTTCTTC	CASSLWGAGNEQFF
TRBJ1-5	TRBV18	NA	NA	TGTGCCAGCTCACCATACGGGGGGCGCGCGGATCAGCCCCAGCATTTT	CASSPYGGRADQPQHF
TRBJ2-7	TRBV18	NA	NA	TGTGCCAGCTCACCTGCCCGAACCTACGAGCAGTACTTC	CASSPARTYEQYF